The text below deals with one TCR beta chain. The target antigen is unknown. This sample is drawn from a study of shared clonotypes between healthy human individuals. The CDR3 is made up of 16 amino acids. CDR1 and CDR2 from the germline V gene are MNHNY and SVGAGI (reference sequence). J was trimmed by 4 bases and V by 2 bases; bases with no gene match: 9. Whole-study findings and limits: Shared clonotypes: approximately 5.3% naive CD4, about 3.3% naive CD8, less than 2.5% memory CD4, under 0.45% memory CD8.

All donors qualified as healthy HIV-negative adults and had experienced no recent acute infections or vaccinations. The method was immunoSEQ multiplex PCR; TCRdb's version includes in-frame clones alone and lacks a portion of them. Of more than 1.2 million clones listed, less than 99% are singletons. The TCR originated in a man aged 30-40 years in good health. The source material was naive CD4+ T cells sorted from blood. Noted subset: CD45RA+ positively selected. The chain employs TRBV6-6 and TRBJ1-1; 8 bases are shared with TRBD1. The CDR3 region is CASSYQTGAVGTEAFF. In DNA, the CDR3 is TGTGCCAGCAGTTACCAGACAGGGGCGGTGGGCACTGAAGCTTTCTTT.